One sample yielded the 32 T cell receptor beta chains listed below, sequenced in a study of blood T cells in healthy people across ages. A second roughly 6 to 11 cycle PCR used barcoded and J-beta primers. From the 5' RACE reads, TCRdb called clonotypes with MiXCR, one entry per CDR3 protein. The repertoire holds hundreds of thousands of distinct CDR3 sequences, roughly three fifths seen once, with 35% to 40% in the top ten. The sample was blood. These TCRs come from a man between 60 and 75 years old in good health.

The chain carries TRBV7-8 and TRBJ2-5; 9 bases fit TRBD1. The CDR3 totals 15 residues. With V trimmed by 8 bases and J by 1 base, 8 bases remained unmatched. Germline CDR1 reads SGHVS; CDR2 reads FQNEAQ. In DNA, the CDR3 is TGTGCCAGCTTACCCCGGGACAGGGCCCAAGAGACCCAGTACTTC. It specifies CASLPRDRAQETQYF.

The chain recombines TRBV11-2 with TRBJ1-4; tentatively, D is TRBD1 (6 bases). V lost 2 bases and J 5 bases, leaving 12 bases between the germline ends. Per the germline V gene, CDR1 is SGHAT and CDR2 is FQNNGV. This CDR3 is built from 15 residues. CDR3 region: CASSLRGQKNEKLFF. In nucleotides, the CDR3 is TGTGCCAGCAGCTTAAGAGGACAGAAGAATGAAAAACTGTTTTTT.

This chain connects TRBV7-9 to TRBJ2-7, with D uncertain. The CDR3 has 13 amino acids. Per the germline V gene, CDR1 is SEHNR and CDR2 is FQNEAQ (reference sequence). Trimming shortened V by 1 base and J by 7 bases, and 11 bases separated the two germline ends. The CDR3 sequence: CASSLETLIEQYF. CDR3 nucleotide sequence: TGTGCCAGCAGCTTAGAAACTCTGATAGAGCAGTACTTC.

This chain joins TRBV21-1 and TRBJ2-7. TRBV21-1 is termed a pseudogene. This CDR3 comprises 15 residues. CDR3 sequence: CASSKDSVASYEQYF. In nucleotides, the CDR3 is TGTGCCAGCAGCAAAGACAGCGTGGCCTCCTACGAGCAGTACTTC.

The CDR3 loop reads CASSLSLVAGANVLTF. In nucleotides, the CDR3 is TGCGCCAGCAGCTTATCTTTGGTGGCTGGGGCCAACGTCCTGACTTTC. The chain combines TRBV4-1 with TRBJ2-6; D is ambiguous. The CDR3 totals 16 residues. Germline CDR1 is MGHRA and CDR2 is YSYEKL. V lost 5 bases to trimming and J lost 2 bases, with 13 bases between them.

The chain couples TRBV5-1 to TRBJ2-7, with a possible D match to TRBD2 (5 bases). Germline V gene sequence: CDR1 SGHRS, CDR2 YFSETQ. V gave up 2 bases and J gave up 0 bases, with 12 bases separating them. The CDR3 is 15 residues long. Here the CDR3 reads CASSFVGVSSYEQYF. The CDR3 DNA reads TGCGCCAGCAGCTTCGTCGGGGTGTCCTCCTACGAGCAGTACTTC.

The V gene is TRBV5-1, the J gene TRBJ2-3; 13 bases are a match to TRBD2. The ends lost 1 base at V and 1 base at J; junction bases unmatched: 6. The CDR3 has 18 residues. Germline V gives CDR1 SGHRS, CDR2 YFSETQ. This CDR3 is CASSLTSGGARGTDTQYF. The CDR3 DNA reads TGCGCCAGCAGCTTGACTAGCGGGGGGGCTCGCGGCACAGATACGCAGTATTTT.

This clonotype was observed a few times. This chain uses TRBV4-2 with TRBJ2-2; possible D gene TRBD1, 6 bases. V lost 3 bases and J 8 bases, leaving 10 bases between the germline ends. Germline loops: CDR1 LGHNA, CDR2 YNFKEQ. This CDR3 has 13 residues. In DNA, the CDR3 is TGTGCCAGCAGCCAGGAAGGGGGTGGGGAGCTGTTTTTT. It encodes CASSQEGGGELFF.

Only a few counts were recorded for this clonotype. This chain's CDR3 is CASSSGPRGADTQYF. For the CDR3, the DNA is TGTGCCAGCAGTTCTGGACCCAGGGGAGCAGATACGCAGTATTTT. J is TRBJ2-3 and V is TRBV12-3 or TRBV12-4; a weak D match, TRBD1 (6 bases). This CDR3 has 15 amino acids. V was trimmed by 4 bases and J by 4 bases, leaving 15 bases between them.

The rearrangement links TRBV20-1 to TRBJ1-5; D might be TRBD1 (6 bases). The CDR3 totals 16 residues. Germline CDR1 is DFQATT and CDR2 is SNEGSKA (reference sequence). Trimming cost V 3 bases and J 3 bases, with 18 bases left between them. The CDR3 DNA reads TGCAGTGCTAGGCCATACGGGGGCGGCTACAATCAGCCCCAGCATTTT. The encoded protein is CSARPYGGGYNQPQHF.

In its sample, this clonotype was seen many times. The chain uses TRBV2 and TRBJ2-7, with 9 bases that match TRBD1. Germline CDR1 reads SNHLY; CDR2 reads FYNNEI. The CDR3 contains 14 residues. J gave up 1 base and V 6 bases, and 4 bases lay outside the gene matches. CDR3 sequence reads: CASRPGQGSYEQYF. Here the CDR3 DNA reads TGTGCCAGCAGACCAGGACAGGGGTCCTACGAGCAGTACTTC. Variable domain in full (rest from reference TRBV2 and TRBJ2-7): EPEVTQTPSHQVTQMGQEVILRCVPISNHLYFYWYRQILGQKVEFLVSFYNNEISEKSEIFDDQFSVERPDGSNFTLKIRSTKLEDSAMYFCASRPGQGSYEQYFGPGTRLTVT.

V usage is TRBV2 and J usage is TRBJ2-7, with D unclear. Trimming shortened V by 7 bases and J by 4 bases, and 20 bases separated the two germline ends. Per the germline V gene, CDR1 is SNHLY and CDR2 is FYNNEI. This CDR3 spans 15 amino acids. CDR3 amino acids: CASTGFQAPTYEQYF. CDR3 sequence (DNA): TGTGCCAGCACTGGTTTCCAAGCGCCTACATACGAGCAGTACTTC.

The sample holds a few counts of this clonotype. V usage is TRBV2 and J usage is TRBJ2-2; D possibly uses TRBD1 or TRBD2 (5 bases each). Germline-derived CDR1 and CDR2 are SNHLY and FYNNEI. The V end was cut by 7 bases, the J end by 1 base, with 13 bases between. This CDR3 spans 15 amino acids. For the CDR3, the DNA is TGTGCCAGCATGGGGGTCAGACGGAACACCGGGGAGCTGTTTTTT. Translation: CASMGVRRNTGELFF. The full variable domain, with the rest looked up from reference TRBV2 and TRBJ2-2, is EPEVTQTPSHQVTQMGQEVILRCVPISNHLYFYWYRQILGQKVEFLVSFYNNEISEKSEIFDDQFSVERPDGSNFTLKIRSTKLEDSAMYFCASMGVRRNTGELFFGEGSRLTVL.

This clonotype was picked up a small number of times. The genes are TRBV20-1 and TRBJ2-1; 7 nucleotides align to TRBD1. J was trimmed by 6 bases and V by 0 bases; bases with no gene match: 8. The germline gives CDR1 DFQATT, CDR2 SNEGSKA (reference sequence). The CDR3 is 15 amino acids. For the CDR3, the DNA is TGCAGTGCTAGAGATGGAACAGGGGCCTTCAATGAGCAGTTCTTC. This encodes CSARDGTGAFNEQFF.

V gene TRBV6-5 combines with J gene TRBJ2-3; perhaps TRBD1 as D (5 bases). Germline V gene lookup returns CDR1 MNHEY and CDR2 SVGAGI. The V end was cut by 4 bases, the J end by 4 bases, with 9 bases between. The CDR3 loop spans 13 amino acids. The CDR3 DNA sequence: TGTGCCAGCAGTTGGGGCGCCCCAGATACGCAGTATTTT. Protein product: CASSWGAPDTQYF.

This clonotype came up a few times. The genes are TRBV4-2 and TRBJ2-7, with 7 nucleotides matching TRBD1. Germline trimming cut 4 bases from V and 3 bases from J; bases unmatched to any gene: 9. The length of the CDR3 is 15 residues. Germline loops: CDR1 LGHNA, CDR2 YNFKEQ. The CDR3, as DNA: TGTGCCAGCAGCCGTTCCGGGACAGACGACTACGAGCAGTACTTC. Its translation: CASSRSGTDDYEQYF.

J is TRBJ2-1 and V is TRBV5-8; the match to TRBD1 covers 8 bases. The germline gives CDR1 SGHTS, CDR2 YDEGEE. J lost 3 bases, V lost 3 bases, and 8 bases had no gene match. The CDR3 is made up of 16 amino acids. CDR3 nucleotides: TGTGCCAGCAGCTCGGGACAGGCCCAAGGCTACAATGAGCAGTTCTTC. Residues: CASSSGQAQGYNEQFF. Full variable domain (rest looked up from reference TRBV5-8 and TRBJ2-1): EAGVTQSPTHLIKTRGQQATLRCSPISGHTSVYWYQQALGLGLQFLLWYDEGEERNRGNFPPRFSGRQFPNYSSELNVNALELEDSALYLCASSSGQAQGYNEQFFGPGTRLTVL.

The chain couples TRBV4-1 to TRBJ1-6; TRBD1 is a possible D gene (5 bases). V was cut by 4 bases and J by 7 bases, with 14 bases left in between. This CDR3 comprises 15 residues. Germline V lookup: CDR1 MGHRA, CDR2 YSYEKL. The CDR3 sequence is CASSLPGTANSPLHF. The DNA of the CDR3 is TGCGCCAGCAGCCTCCCCGGGACGGCAAATTCACCCCTCCACTTT.

Only a few counts were recorded for this clonotype. The chain joins TRBV7-9 to TRBJ2-1; 7 nucleotides match TRBD2. Germline CDR1 is SEHNR and CDR2 is FQNEAQ (reference sequence). The CDR3 consists of 13 residues. J gave up 15 bases and V 3 bases, and 11 bases lay outside the gene matches. The DNA of the CDR3 is TGTGCCAGCAGCTTCCCGGGGAGCGGGGCCTCGTTCTTC. Translation: CASSFPGSGASFF. Drawing the rest from reference TRBV7-9 and TRBJ2-1, the complete variable domain is DTGVSQNPRHKITKRGQNVTFRCDPISEHNRLYWYRQTLGQGPEFLTYFQNEAQLEKSRLLSDRFSAERPKGSFSTLEIQRTEQGDSAMYLCASSFPGSGASFFGPGTRLTVL.

This clonotype has only a few counts. The chain employs TRBV5-1 and TRBJ2-5; 7 bases align to TRBD1. V was clipped by 6 bases and J by 2 bases; unmatched bases: 7. CDR1 SGHRS and CDR2 YFSETQ come from the germline V gene. This CDR3 has 14 amino acids. The CDR3 DNA is TGCGCCAGCACCAGCGACAGGGAACAAGAGACCCAGTACTTC. Translated, it gives CASTSDREQETQYF.

The chain is built from TRBV7-9 and TRBJ1-2; 11 bases line up with TRBD1. Germline V gene lookup returns CDR1 SEHNR and CDR2 FQNEAQ (reference sequence). V was pared by 8 bases and J by 3 bases, with 2 bases of the junction left unmatched. There are 13 residues in the CDR3. The CDR3: CASGGQGDYGYTF. In DNA, the CDR3 is TGTGCCAGCGGGGGACAGGGGGACTATGGCTACACCTTC.

This chain's CDR3 is CSVDPLRYNEQFF. CDR3 nucleotide sequence: TGCAGCGTCGATCCCCTCAGATACAATGAGCAGTTCTTC. V and J are TRBV29-1 and TRBJ2-1; D is undetermined. Looked up from germline, CDR1 is SQVTM and CDR2 is ANQGSEA. Deletions cut 6 bases from V and 4 bases from J, with 13 bases between. The CDR3 covers 13 residues.

The J gene is TRBJ2-5, the V gene TRBV20-1; TRBD2 agrees at 11 bases. Germline CDR1 reads DFQATT; CDR2 reads SNEGSKA (reference sequence). V lost 6 bases to trimming and J lost 11 bases; unmatched junction nucleotides: 17. The CDR3 has 15 residues. The CDR3 loop reads CSAPIRLAGSNEQYF. The CDR3 DNA is TGCAGTGCCCCTATTCGACTAGCGGGGAGCAATGAGCAGTACTTC.

This clonotype was found many times. V gene TRBV7-9 combines with J gene TRBJ2-7; a weak D match, TRBD1 (6 bases). Germline V gene sequence: CDR1 SEHNR, CDR2 FQNEAQ (reference sequence). Trimming took off 4 bases at V and 9 bases at J, with 16 bases between the two ends. CDR3 length: 13 residues. The CDR3 sequence: CASSSGTRSRQYF. The CDR3 DNA follows: TGTGCCAGCAGCTCCGGGACAAGGTCTAGGCAGTACTTC.

This clonotype came up once. J is TRBJ2-5 and V is TRBV21-1; the listed D gene, TRBD1, was not tested against the DNA. TRBV21-1 is assigned pseudogene status. This CDR3 is 14 amino acids long. The CDR3: CASSAPGPQETQYF. CDR3 coding DNA: TGTGCCAGCAGCGCCCCCGGGCCACAAGAGACCCAGTACTTC.

The chain combines TRBV5-1 with TRBJ2-5; TRBD1 matches 10 bases. V dropped 5 bases and J dropped 5; count of bases not matched to a gene: 9. Germline V gene sequence: CDR1 SGHRS, CDR2 YFSETQ. The CDR3 is made up of 15 amino acids. CDR3 DNA sequence: TGCGCCAGCAGGAGGACAGGGGGATTACAGGAGACCCAGTACTTC. Its protein product is CASRRTGGLQETQYF.

CDR3 nucleotides: TGTGCCGGGGACGACTCGGGTTGGTTCTACAATGAGCAGTACTTC. It specifies CAGDDSGWFYNEQYF. The chain uses TRBV2 and TRBJ2-5, with D perhaps TRBD1 or TRBD2 (5 bases each). The CDR3 sequence is 15 residues long. CDR1 and CDR2 from the germline V gene are SNHLY and FYNNEI. Trimming took 11 bases from V and 11 from J, leaving 30 bases between them. The full variable domain, in which reference TRBV2 and TRBJ2-5 provide the parts outside the CDR3, is EPEVTQTPSHQVTQMGQEVILRCVPISNHLYFYWYRQILGQKVEFLVSFYNNEISEKSEIFDDQFSVERPDGSNFTLKIRSTKLEDSAMYFCAGDDSGWFYNEQYFGPGTRLLVL.

The chain has TRBV12-3 or TRBV12-4 and TRBJ1-1, with 8 bases that match TRBD1. This CDR3 is 16 amino acids long. V lost 4 bases to trimming and J lost 4 bases; unmatched junction nucleotides: 11. CDR3 sequence: CASSYGTGSFFTEAFF. For the CDR3, the DNA is TGTGCCAGCAGTTATGGGACAGGCAGTTTTTTCACTGAAGCTTTCTTT.

This chain connects TRBV5-1 to TRBJ2-1; TRBD2 matches at 8 bases. This CDR3 contains 15 residues. The V gene's germline CDR1 is SGHRS and CDR2 YFSETQ. With 4 bases clipped from V and 6 bases from J, the junction kept 9 bases outside the gene matches. CDR3 sequence reads: CASSPEGTSVNEQFF. The CDR3 DNA is TGCGCCAGCAGCCCAGAGGGGACTAGTGTCAATGAGCAGTTCTTC.

This clonotype was seen a few times. The V and J genes are TRBV15 and TRBJ1-6, with D unresolved. This CDR3 comprises 16 residues. The germline gives CDR1 LNHNV, CDR2 YYDKDF (reference sequence). V was clipped by 1 base and J by 7 bases, with 14 bases between them. Here the CDR3 DNA reads TGTGCCACCAGCAGAGTTAGTGTGACTGAGAATTCACCCCTCCACTTT. This sequence encodes CATSRVSVTENSPLHF.

This clonotype was seen a single time. The V and J genes are TRBV12-3 or TRBV12-4 and TRBJ1-2; D may be TRBD1 (6 bases). V lost 4 bases and J 4 bases, leaving 10 bases between the germline ends. The CDR3 length is 13 residues. Written as DNA, the CDR3 is TGTGCCAGCAGTTCAGGGGCCCTCTATGGCTACACCTTC. It translates to CASSSGALYGYTF.

The chain is built from TRBV15 and TRBJ2-4; D is possibly TRBD1 or TRBD2 (5 bases each). The CDR3 spans 13 residues. Germline lookup yields CDR1 LNHNV and CDR2 YYDKDF (reference sequence). V lost 3 bases to trimming and J lost 5 bases, with 8 bases between them. DNA for the CDR3: TGTGCCACCAGCAGGAGGGGAGAAAACATTCAGTACTTC. Translation gives CATSRRGENIQYF.